By share of the sample, the clone carrying this T cell receptor (beta chain) is medium-sized. The antigen is unknown. The sample belongs to a study of metastatic and nonmetastatic thyroid tumors. Study outcomes and limitations: It was reported that TCR beta diversity was significantly higher in malignant thyroid tumors than benign nodules, in blood and tumor.

TCRdb recomputed clones from the PCR reads via MiXCR. Altogether about 4,300 clones are present, approximately 32% being singletons, with the ten largest covering approximately 19%. The CDR3 is 16 amino acids. Germline V gives CDR1 MNHEY, CDR2 SMNVEV (reference sequence). V lost 5 bases and J lost 4; bases outside the gene matches: 9. All patients reached thyroid surgery having received no treatment beforehand. V is TRBV27 and J is TRBJ1-2, with TRBD1 matching 11 bases. The specimen sequenced was adjacent normal tissue. The source of this sequence is a female donor with papillary thyroid cancer or a benign thyroid nodule (not recorded which). Some clones in this sample may be carry-over from other donors' samples. The CDR3 reads CASSTRTGGAAYGYTF. DNA for the CDR3: TGTGCCAGCAGTACAAGGACAGGGGGCGCTGCCTATGGCTACACCTTC.